This T cell receptor (beta chain) is drawn from a study of T-cell reconstitution after alpha-beta-depleted transplantation in children (dated by TCRdb to between 2015 and 2016). At the level of the whole study: The study quantitatively tracked T-cell immune reconstitution after TCRalphabeta/CD19-depleted allogeneic hematopoietic cell transplantation in children using TCR repertoire profiling. What the study reported, not specific to this receptor: Over subsequent months, a decline in hyperexpanded clone frequencies was noted, and after one year, T-cell counts and TCRbeta diversity were mostly ascribed to newly produced T cells. About two months after transplant, the apparently early recovery of alphabetaT-cell counts reportedly depended on just several hundred clones that had expanded rapidly and came from non-depleted graft cells. In some patients, the high TCRbeta diversity seen at day 60 was put down to recipient T cells and intrathymic progenitors that had survived conditioning.

Sample treatment or condition, as interpreted from the label and publication: allogeneic hematopoietic cell transplantation with graft depleted of TCRalphabeta T cells and CD19 B cells. The children who served as transplant recipients had been given grafts of TCRalphabeta/CD19-depleted allogeneic hematopoietic cells. Germline trimming: 0 bases from V, 14 bases from J; junction bases outside gene matches: 6. The CDR3, from cysteine to phenylalanine, totals 13 residues. The entry retains the CDR3 DNA only, 39 bases that are in frame from base 1. As encoded in the germline V gene, CDR1 is LGHNA while CDR2 is YSLEER. The protocol used for the library was PCR. Sequencing used an Illumina HiSeq 2500. TCR library preparation used molecular barcoding, with unique molecular identifiers applied to normalize quantification of the TCRbeta repertoire. TCRdb handled the public reads itself, with Q25 trimming in fastp and clone calling in MiXCR, and kept productive beta chains. Records with the same CDR3 protein are collapsed into one entry carrying the most frequent genes and DNA. This sample holds over 400,000 distinct CDR3 sequences; approximately 41% were observed only once. The ten largest account for roughly 27% of the sample.

This clonotype was counted at least ten times. Its recognized antigen is unknown. No base quality values were provided; no much bigger clone lies one nucleotide off. The source is a girl aged 2-10 years with aplastic anemia, due to receive a stem cell transplant. The sequences come from PBMCs, collected before TCRalphabeta/CD19-depleted stem cell transplant. The sequence is built from TRBV4-3 and TRBJ2-1; 8 middle bases align to TRBD2. The CDR3 here reads CASSQEAGGQKFF. The bases read TGCGCCAGCAGCCAAGAGGCGGGAGGACAAAAGTTCTTC.